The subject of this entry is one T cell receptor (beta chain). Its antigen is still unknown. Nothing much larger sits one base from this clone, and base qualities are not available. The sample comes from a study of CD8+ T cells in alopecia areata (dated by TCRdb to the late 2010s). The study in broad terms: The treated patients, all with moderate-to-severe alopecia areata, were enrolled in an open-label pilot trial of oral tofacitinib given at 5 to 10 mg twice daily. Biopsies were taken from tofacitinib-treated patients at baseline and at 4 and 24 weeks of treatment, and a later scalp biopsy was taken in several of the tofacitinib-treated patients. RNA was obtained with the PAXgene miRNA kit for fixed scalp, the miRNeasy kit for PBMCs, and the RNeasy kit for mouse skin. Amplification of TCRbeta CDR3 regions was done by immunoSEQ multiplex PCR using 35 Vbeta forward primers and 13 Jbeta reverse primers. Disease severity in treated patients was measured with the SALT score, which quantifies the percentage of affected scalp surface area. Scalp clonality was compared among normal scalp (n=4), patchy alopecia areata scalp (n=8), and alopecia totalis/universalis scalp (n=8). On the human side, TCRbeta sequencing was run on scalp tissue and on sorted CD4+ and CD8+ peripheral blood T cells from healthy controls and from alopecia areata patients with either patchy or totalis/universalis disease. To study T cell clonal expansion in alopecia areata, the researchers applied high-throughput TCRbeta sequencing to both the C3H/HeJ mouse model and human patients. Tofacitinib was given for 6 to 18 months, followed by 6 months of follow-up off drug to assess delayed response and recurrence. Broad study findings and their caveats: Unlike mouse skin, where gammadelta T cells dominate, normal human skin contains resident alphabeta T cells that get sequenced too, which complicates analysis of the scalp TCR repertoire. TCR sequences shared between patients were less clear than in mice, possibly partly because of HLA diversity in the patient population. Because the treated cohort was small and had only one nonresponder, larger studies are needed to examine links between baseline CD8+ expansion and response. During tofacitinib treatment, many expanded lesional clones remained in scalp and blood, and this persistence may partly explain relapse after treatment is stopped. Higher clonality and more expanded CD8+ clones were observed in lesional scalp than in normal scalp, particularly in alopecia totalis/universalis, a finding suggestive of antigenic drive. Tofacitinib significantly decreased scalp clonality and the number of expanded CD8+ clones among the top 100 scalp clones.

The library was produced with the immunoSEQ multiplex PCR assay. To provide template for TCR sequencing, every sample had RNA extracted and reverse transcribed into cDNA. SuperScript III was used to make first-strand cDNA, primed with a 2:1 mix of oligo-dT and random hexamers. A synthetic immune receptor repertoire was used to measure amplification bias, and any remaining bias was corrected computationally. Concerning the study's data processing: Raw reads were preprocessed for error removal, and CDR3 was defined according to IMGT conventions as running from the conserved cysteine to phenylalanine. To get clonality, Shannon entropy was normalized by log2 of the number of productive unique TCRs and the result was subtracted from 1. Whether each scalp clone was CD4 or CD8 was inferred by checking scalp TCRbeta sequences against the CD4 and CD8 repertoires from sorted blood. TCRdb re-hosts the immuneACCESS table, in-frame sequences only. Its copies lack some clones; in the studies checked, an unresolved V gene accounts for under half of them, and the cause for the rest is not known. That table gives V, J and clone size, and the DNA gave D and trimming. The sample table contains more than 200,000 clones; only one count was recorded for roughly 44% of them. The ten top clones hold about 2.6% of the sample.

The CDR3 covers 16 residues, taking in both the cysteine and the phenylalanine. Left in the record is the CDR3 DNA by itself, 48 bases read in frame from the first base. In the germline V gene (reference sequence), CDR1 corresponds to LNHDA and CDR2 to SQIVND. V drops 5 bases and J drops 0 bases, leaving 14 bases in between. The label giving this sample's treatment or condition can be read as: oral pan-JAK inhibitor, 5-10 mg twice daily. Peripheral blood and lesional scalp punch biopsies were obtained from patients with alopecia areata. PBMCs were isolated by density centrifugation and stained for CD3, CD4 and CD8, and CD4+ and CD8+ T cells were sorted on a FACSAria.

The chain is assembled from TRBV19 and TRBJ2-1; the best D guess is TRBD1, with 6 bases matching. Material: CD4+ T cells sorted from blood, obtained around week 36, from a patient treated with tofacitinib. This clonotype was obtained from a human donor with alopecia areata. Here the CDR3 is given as CASSPEDRLSYNEQFF. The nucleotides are TGTGCCAGTAGTCCCGAGGACAGACTCTCCTACAATGAGCAGTTCTTC.